This T cell receptor beta chain originates from a study of brain T cells in children with intractable seizures. Details on this clone: The antigen remains undetermined.

Time point here: blood from clinic visit 5 months post-surgery; TSC patient then seizure free. Sequencing was limited to surgery cases with top T cell transcript signatures in brain tissue. Pre-surgery treatment included at least one anti-epileptic drug. Study-wide points: Only CDR3 sequence similarity suggested viral specificity, without known HCMV serostatus.

Germline loops: CDR1 SGHVS, CDR2 FQNEAQ. V shed 2 bases and J shed 0 bases, with 17 bases lying between them. The CDR3 totals 17 residues. Sequencing was performed with immunoSEQ multiplex PCR; in TCRdb, only in-frame clones are kept and a portion is missing. The sample shows hundreds of thousands of clones, about 93% of them seen only once. The rearrangement links TRBV7-8 to TRBJ2-7, with a weak D call TRBD1 (5 bases). This TCR came from a boy less than two years old with tuberous sclerosis and intractable seizures. The source material was peripheral blood, sampled more than 4 months after surgery. CDR3 in amino acids: CASSLPPGWSSSYEQYF. The CDR3 DNA reads as TGTGCCAGCAGCTTACCACCAGGGTGGTCGAGCTCCTACGAGCAGTACTTC.